This T cell receptor beta chain is from a study of cytomegalovirus exposure and HLA in healthy donors. Looking at the study overall: A previous analysis identified 95 million to 130 million unique TCR beta sequences derived from 180 million or so T cells.

In regard to this clone: Its antigen is undetermined.

Researchers ran the PCR with 60 Vbeta and 13 Jbeta primers. Sequenced by immunoSEQ multiplex PCR; TCRdb stores in-frame clones only, minus some. The sample carries 45,000 to 65,000 clones, around three quarters recorded once. Per germline, CDR1 MNHEY and CDR2 SMNVEV (reference sequence). The J segment lost 8 bases and the V segment lost 6 bases, leaving 14 bases of the junction unmatched. This CDR3 region has 16 residues. General study findings and limits: TRBV6-2, TRBV6-3 and other indistinguishable V segments were excluded. Trimming of TCR beta V- and J-genes showed a link, identified in a later analysis, to a missense DCLRE1C variant. With DRB1 most and HLA-C fewest, TCR association rates differed between HLA loci in a later analysis.

The V gene is TRBV27, the J gene TRBJ2-7, with TRBD2 identical over 12 bases. The receptor comes from a woman aged 50 to 60 in good health and CMV-seropositive. The sample consisted of PBMCs. The CDR3 here is CASRIALLAGGGKQYF. In DNA form, the CDR3 reads TGTGCCAGCAGAATCGCTTTACTAGCGGGAGGTGGGAAGCAGTACTTC.